Listed here are 25 T cell receptor beta chains from one sample, sequenced in a study of T cell clonality in common variable immunodeficiency. The table came from immunoSEQ multiplex PCR; TCRdb's copy has only in-frame clones and leaves some out. This sample carries some 42,000 clones, none of them present only once. Sequencing was done on a sample of peripheral blood mononuclear cells. These receptor sequences come from a person between 18 and 70 years old in good health.

The sample holds many counts of this clone. The read comes to an end 3 residues before the CDR3 does, leaving the germline J gene to fill in the end. The rearrangement uses TRBV7-9 and TRBJ1-1; no clear D. Germline loops: CDR1 SEHNR, CDR2 FQNEAQ (reference sequence). This CDR3 has 15 amino acids. The V gene lost 4 bases and the J gene lost 3 bases, with 15 bases spanning the gap. The DNA read from the CDR3 is TGTGCCAGCAGCTCTACTAGGGAAGGGTACACTGAA. Translation: CASSSTREGYTE. The CDR3 as a whole reads CASSSTREGYTEAFF.

This clone was recorded many times. The read comes to an end 3 residues before the CDR3 does, leaving the germline J gene to fill in the end. The genes are TRBV14 and TRBJ2-3; 7 bases are a match to TRBD2. Germline lookup yields CDR1 SGHDN and CDR2 FVKESK. Unmatched junction bases numbered 3, after V lost 4 bases and J lost 2 bases. This CDR3 has 14 residues. The sequenced part of the CDR3 DNA is TGTGCCAGCAGCCTCGGACTAGACACAGATACG. Translation gives CASSLGLDTDT. The entire CDR3 sequence reads CASSLGLDTDTQYF.

The table lists this clone with many counts. One junction end does not reproduce the germline sequence, and a read error may be involved. The CDR3 is cut off 3 residues early in the read; its end comes from the germline J gene. This chain uses TRBV4-2 with TRBJ2-2; weak D call: TRBD2 (7 bases). The CDR3 is 15 residues long. In germline, CDR1 is LGHNA, CDR2 YNFKEQ. CDR3: CASSPPGGRVGELFF. CDR3 bases read: TGCGCCAGCAGCCCACCCGGGGGGCGGGTGGGGGAG.

This clone was observed many times. Coverage ceases 3 residues before the CDR3 finishes, and the germline J gene fills in the end. The chain employs TRBV20-1 and TRBJ1-1; TRBD1 agrees at 7 bases. The CDR3 totals 17 residues. Germline V gives CDR1 DFQATT, CDR2 SNEGSKA (reference sequence). The V segment lost 2 bases and the J segment 5 bases; nucleotides outside the gene matches: 17. The covered CDR3 bases are TGCAGTGCTAGAAAGGGGGCAGGGGCGAGAATTAGAACTGAA. Its protein product is CSARKGAGARIRTE. The full CDR3 reads CSARKGAGARIRTEAFF.

This clone has a count of ten or more. The read finishes 3 residues shy of the CDR3 end, and the germline J gene is used to complete it. The chain carries TRBV13 and TRBJ2-7, with 12 bases identical to TRBD2. The CDR3 is 16 amino acids. The V gene's germline CDR1 is PRHDT and CDR2 FYEKMQ (reference sequence). V shed 5 bases and J 4 bases; nucleotides not matched to a gene: 9. CDR3 bases read: TGTGCCAGCAGCAGACTAGCGGGAGCGATGGGGTACGAG. Translation gives CASSRLAGAMGYE. The complete CDR3 protein is CASSRLAGAMGYEQYF.

Turning to this clone: Read data end 3 residues before the CDR3 end; the end is taken from the germline J gene. The rearrangement joins TRBV7-9 to TRBJ1-2; D is perhaps TRBD1 (6 bases). The CDR3 is 15 residues long. The germline CDR1 and CDR2 sequences are SEHNR and FQNEAQ (reference sequence). The covered CDR3 bases are TGTGCCAGCAGCGGAAGGGACACTACCTACAATGAC. It translates to CASSGRDTTYND. The entire CDR3 protein reads CASSGRDTTYNDYTF.

This clone showed up many times. The sequence runs out 3 residues before the end of the CDR3; the remainder is reconstructed from the germline J gene. The rearrangement joins TRBV7-2 to TRBJ2-7; D is unresolved. Trimming removed 5 bases from V and 3 bases from J, with 5 bases in between. The V gene's germline CDR1 is SGHTA and CDR2 FQGNSA. The CDR3 loop spans 11 amino acids. Incomplete CDR3 DNA: TGTGCCAGCAGCCCTCTCTACGAG. Protein: CASSPLYE. The whole CDR3 protein is CASSPLYEQYF.

Many counts were recorded for this clone. The read is 3 residues too short to cover the CDR3 end, so that end is filled in from the germline J gene. This chain links TRBV5-5 with TRBJ2-5; TRBD2 matches 7 bases. Trimming at V came to 0 bases and at J to 4 bases, leaving 3 bases not matched to a gene. Per the germline V gene, CDR1 is SGHKS and CDR2 is YYEKEE (reference sequence). CDR3 length equals 14 residues. The CDR3 sequence: CASSLEGGRETQYF. The part of the CDR3 DNA that was read is TGTGCCAGCAGCTTGGAGGGCGGGAGAGAGACC.

This clone was observed at least ten times. The read ends 3 residues early relative to the CDR3; the germline J gene fills the gap. The chain employs TRBV7-8 and TRBJ2-1, with TRBD1 as a possible D gene (5 bases). The V end was cut by 1 base, the J end by 9 bases, with 19 bases between. Germline CDR1 SGHVS, CDR2 FQNEAQ. CDR3 length: 16 residues. CDR3 sequence reads: CASSLVWGNVGTEQFF. The sequenced CDR3 bases are TGTGCCAGCAGCTTAGTTTGGGGCAACGTCGGTACTGAG. The entire variable domain, with the rest obtained from reference TRBV7-8 and TRBJ2-1, is as follows: GAGVSQSPRYKVAKRGQDVALRCDPISGHVSLFWYQQALGQGPEFLTYFQNEAQLDKSGLPSDRFFAERPEGSVSTLKIQRTQQEDSAVYLCASSLVWGNVGTEQFFGPGTRLTVL.

In this sample, this clone turned up many times. Mismatch with germline at one junction end may stem from a read error. The missing CDR3 end, 3 residues past where the read stops, is filled in from the germline J gene. This sequence joins TRBV4-2 and TRBJ2-5; 11 bases are a match to TRBD2. Germline loops: CDR1 LGHNA, CDR2 YNFKEQ. There are 16 residues in the CDR3. The DNA read from the CDR3 is TGCGCCAGCAGCCAAGGGACTAGCGGAGAGGGGGAGACC. Encoded protein: CASSQGTSGEGET. The complete CDR3 protein is CASSQGTSGEGETQYF.

This clone appeared many times. The read terminates 3 residues ahead of where the CDR3 ends, so the germline J gene completes it. V usage is TRBV6-1 and J usage is TRBJ1-5, with D possibly matching TRBD1 (6 bases). CDR3 length: 14 residues. The germline V gene has CDR1 MNHNS and CDR2 SASEGT. V lost 1 base and J 6 bases, leaving 10 bases between the germline ends. The CDR3 is CASSEGGGTQPQHF. CDR3 bases read: TGTGCCAGCAGTGAAGGAGGGGGTACTCAGCCC.

This clone was detected only a few times. The sequenced CDR3 bases are TGTGCCAGCAGTAGCGCGGGCAGGCCCGAG. Translation: CASSSAGRPE. The whole CDR3 is CASSSAGRPEQYF. The V gene is TRBV7-9, the J gene TRBJ2-7; D perhaps matches TRBD2 (5 bases). The read terminates 3 residues ahead of where the CDR3 ends, so the germline J gene completes it. The CDR3 extends over 13 amino acids. Germline CDR1 SEHNR, CDR2 FQNEAQ (reference sequence). V was shortened by 6 bases and J by 6 bases, with 15 bases between the two germline ends.

This clone was detected ten times or more. From the germline J gene comes the end of the CDR3, since the read stops 3 residues before it. The J gene is TRBJ2-7, the V gene TRBV7-3, with a weak D call TRBD2 (6 bases). The CDR3 contains 16 residues. V lost 2 bases and J 0 bases, leaving 14 bases between the germline ends. CDR1 and CDR2 from the germline V gene are SGHTA and FQGTGA. CDR3 residues: CASSLFGDLSSYEQYF. The DNA read from the CDR3 is TGTGCCAGCAGCTTATTCGGGGACTTGAGCTCCTACGAG.

Comments on this clone: The read halts 3 residues ahead of the CDR3 end, with the missing end drawn from the germline J gene. The chain uses TRBV10-2 and TRBJ1-2; D is unclear. Trimming took off 6 bases at V and 3 bases at J, with 11 bases between the two ends. The CDR3 covers 13 residues. Per the germline V gene, CDR1 is WSHSY and CDR2 is SAAADI. CDR3 amino acids: CASSTEADYGYTF. The DNA read from the CDR3 is TGCGCCAGCAGCACAGAAGCAGACTATGGC.

This clone was seen many times. The read falls 3 residues short of the CDR3 end, and the missing part is taken from the germline J gene. V usage is TRBV14 and J usage is TRBJ1-4; 7 positions match TRBD1. The V gene's germline CDR1 is SGHDN and CDR2 FVKESK. Losses at the gene ends were 4 bases for V and 4 bases for J; bases not matched to a gene: 3. This CDR3 has 14 amino acids. The CDR3 loop reads CASSLRQGNEKLFF. CDR3 DNA (partial): TGTGCCAGCAGCCTTAGACAGGGTAATGAAAAA.

This clone was observed at least ten times. The germline gene is not matched at one end of the junction; a read error may be the cause. The CDR3 is cut off 3 residues early in the read; its end comes from the germline J gene. The rearrangement uses TRBV5-1 and TRBJ2-5, with D unresolved. Germline V CDR1 and CDR2: SGHRS, YFSETQ. The CDR3 is 15 amino acids. The CDR3 protein is CASSTILGPQETQYF. The covered CDR3 bases are TGTGCCAGCAGCACGATCTTGGGCCCCCAAGAGACC.

This clone was detected many times. The read terminates 3 residues before the CDR3 end, so the remaining end is supplied by the germline J gene. The chain recombines TRBV9 with TRBJ2-5, with D maybe TRBD2 (5 bases). V was clipped by 6 bases and J by 5 bases, with 14 bases between them. CDR1 and CDR2 (germline): SGDLS, YYNGEE. CDR3 length equals 13 residues. The CDR3 here is CASNPGGRETQYF. The CDR3 DNA, read in part, is TGTGCCAGCAATCCAGGAGGTAGGGAGACC.

This clone was found many times. Sequencing ends 3 residues short of the CDR3 end; the germline J gene provides the rest. The rearrangement links TRBV10-1 to TRBJ2-3, with a possible D match to TRBD2 (6 bases). The CDR3 is made up of 14 amino acids. V shed 3 bases and J shed 2 bases, with 9 bases lying between them. The germline V gene encodes CDR1 WNHNN and CDR2 SYGVQD (reference sequence). The CDR3 reads CASSDSGLTDTQYF. The sequenced part of the CDR3 DNA is TGCGCCAGCAGTGATTCGGGACTCACAGATACG.

This clone was recorded many times. Incomplete CDR3 DNA: TGCAGTGCTAGATCCTTAGCGGGAAACACCGGGGAG. It translates to CSARSLAGNTGE. The CDR3, in full, reads CSARSLAGNTGELFF. This sequence joins TRBV20-1 and TRBJ2-2; 8 bases are shared with TRBD2. The read falls 3 residues short of the CDR3 end, and the missing part is taken from the germline J gene. V shed 2 bases, J shed 2 bases, and the junction held 4 bases outside the gene matches. Germline assignment: CDR1 DFQATT and CDR2 SNEGSKA (reference sequence). This CDR3 is 15 amino acids long.

The sample holds many counts of this clone. The read comes to an end 3 residues before the CDR3 does, leaving the germline J gene to fill in the end. This sequence joins TRBV29-1 and TRBJ2-2; D possibly corresponds to TRBD1 (6 bases). Germline-derived CDR1 and CDR2 are SQVTM and ANQGSEA. The CDR3 is 13 residues long. Trimming left V 6 bases short and J 2 bases short, with 10 bases between. The CDR3 loop reads CSVKTGNTGELFF. The covered CDR3 bases are TGCAGCGTCAAGACAGGAAACACCGGGGAG.

This clone appeared many times. The read finishes 3 residues shy of the CDR3 end, and the germline J gene is used to complete it. V is TRBV11-3 and J is TRBJ2-7, with D possibly TRBD1 on 6 matching bases. Germline values: CDR1 SGHNT, CDR2 YENEEA. CDR3 size: 15 residues. The sequenced part of the CDR3 DNA is TGTGCAAGTCGCTTAGTCAGGGGACCCGTGTACGAG. Protein: CASRLVRGPVYE. The entire CDR3 sequence reads CASRLVRGPVYEQYF.

Ten or more counts support this clone. The observed sequence ends 3 residues before the CDR3 terminus, with the missing tail filled in from the germline J gene. The genes are TRBV6-2 or TRBV6-3 and TRBJ2-7; D unclear. The germline V gene has CDR1 MNHEY and CDR2 SVGEGT. This CDR3 contains 17 residues. Trimming removed 3 bases from V and 2 bases from J, with 20 bases in between. Partial CDR3 DNA: TGTGCCAGCAGTTATACCCCACAGACGGCTAACGCCTACGAG. Protein: CASSYTPQTANAYE. The whole CDR3 region reads CASSYTPQTANAYEQYF.

This clone was recorded many times. Read data end 3 residues before the CDR3 end; the end is taken from the germline J gene. The chain employs TRBV12-3 or TRBV12-4 and TRBJ2-1, with 8 nucleotides matching TRBD1. Losses at the gene ends were 3 bases for V and 6 bases for J; bases not matched to a gene: 7. The CDR3 spans 15 residues. The CDR3: CASSLAGQAGNEQFF. The covered CDR3 bases are TGTGCCAGCAGTTTGGCGGGACAGGCTGGCAATGAG.

This clone was recorded at least ten times. Read coverage stops 3 residues before the CDR3 terminus; the germline J gene supplies the remainder. This chain joins TRBV29-1 and TRBJ1-3; D is unclear. The ends were cut back, 3 bases at V and 2 bases at J, with 8 bases in the middle. The length of the CDR3 is 13 residues. Germline loops: CDR1 SQVTM, CDR2 ANQGSEA. The DNA read from the CDR3 is TGCAGCGTTGAGCGGGGAACTGGAAACACC. It specifies CSVERGTGNT. The CDR3 in full is CSVERGTGNTIYF.

This clone was counted ten times or more. The CDR3 extends 3 residues past the end of the read, so its final part is completed from the germline J gene. The chain couples TRBV30 to TRBJ1-2, with D maybe TRBD1 (6 bases). The CDR3 runs to 12 residues. The germline gives CDR1 GTSNPN, CDR2 SVGIG (reference sequence). V dropped 4 bases and J dropped 4 bases, with 10 bases sitting between them. CDR3 protein: CAWTRGAYGYTF. Incomplete CDR3 DNA: TGTGCCTGGACCCGGGGGGCCTATGGC.